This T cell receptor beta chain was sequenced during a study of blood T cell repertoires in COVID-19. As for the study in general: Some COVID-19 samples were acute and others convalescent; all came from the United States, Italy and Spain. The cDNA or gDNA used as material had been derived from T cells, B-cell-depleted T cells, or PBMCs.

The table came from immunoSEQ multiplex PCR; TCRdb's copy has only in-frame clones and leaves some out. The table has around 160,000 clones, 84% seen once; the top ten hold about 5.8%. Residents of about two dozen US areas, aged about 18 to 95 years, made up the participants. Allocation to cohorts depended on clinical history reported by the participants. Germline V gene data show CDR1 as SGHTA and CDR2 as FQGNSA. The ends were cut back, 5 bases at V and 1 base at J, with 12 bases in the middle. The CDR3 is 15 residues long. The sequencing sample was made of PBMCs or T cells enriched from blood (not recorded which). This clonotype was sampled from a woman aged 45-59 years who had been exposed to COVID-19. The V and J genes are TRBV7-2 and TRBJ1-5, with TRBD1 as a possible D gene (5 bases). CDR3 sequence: CASSAAGVSNQPQHF. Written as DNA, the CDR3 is TGTGCCAGCAGCGCGGCGGGGGTGAGCAATCAGCCCCAGCATTTT.